This TCR beta chain stems from a study of OX40 agonist ivuxolimab in advanced cancers. With regard to the full study: Ivuxolimab was an agonistic, fully human IgG2 monoclonal antibody directed against OX40 (CD134), a costimulatory receptor. Intravenous ivuxolimab was administered to patients every 2 weeks at six dose levels: 0.01, 0.1, 0.3, 1.5, 3 and 10 mg/kg. Of the roughly 52 dose-escalation patients, hepatocellular carcinoma was present in 19, melanoma in around 15, renal cell carcinoma in 9 and head and neck cancer in 9. The dose-escalation cohort was over 70% male with a mean age of about 60 years, ranging from 23 to 79. Patients were allowed to have had prior anti-PD-1, anti-PD-L1 or anti-CTLA-4 therapy, and less than 45% of the dose-escalation patients had previously received checkpoint inhibitors. Three dose-escalation patients achieved partial responses, one with hepatocellular carcinoma and two with cutaneous melanoma. The point of sequencing TCRbeta in the periphery was to test whether ivuxolimab changed TCR sequence diversity and drove clonal T-cell expansion. The paper covers the monotherapy dose-escalation part of the phase I ivuxolimab trial, which included N of about 50 patients.

Patients with a history of autoimmune disease or receiving systemic immunosuppression were excluded from the trial. Peripheral blood for TCR sequencing was drawn from every dose cohort at baseline, at cycle 4 day 1 and at cycle 7 day 1. The samples were drawn from a first-in-human, open-label, multicenter phase I dose-escalation trial of ivuxolimab. The trial enrolled adults with locally advanced or metastatic head and neck squamous cell, hepatocellular, melanoma or renal cell carcinoma. CD4+ and CD8+ T cells were sorted separately from peripheral blood before TCR sequencing. This clone was seen a single time. Which antigen it targets is not known. Qualities for individual bases were not recorded, and no much larger clone is one base off. Genomic DNA was isolated from the sorted cells so that the TCRbeta CDR3 region could be sequenced. The immunoSEQ Assay was used to sequence the TCRbeta CDR3 regions. The table comes from immuneACCESS by way of TCRdb, which keeps in-frame sequences with V and J called. Part of the clones is missing from these tables; in studies checked, under half for an unresolved V gene and the rest for unknown reasons. Across this sample there are 150,000 to 180,000 clones, with roughly 94% seen only once. Of the sample, about 0.31% is held by the ten largest clones.

The study at large found these results: In the 0.1-3.0 mg/kg groups, partial responders were among the patients with the lowest normalized peripheral clonal expansion, particularly in CD8+ T cells. After ivuxolimab, CD8+ T cells had more expanded clones than CD4+ T cells on average. At doses of 0.1 to 3.0 mg/kg, clonal expansion of both CD4+ and CD8+ T cells in blood was seen between baseline and week 6. The antigen specificity of the clonally expanded peripheral T cells was not determined. Low levels of normalized T-cell clonal expansion were also seen in some patients who did not respond.

The sample in question was CD4+ or CD8+ T cells sorted from blood, obtained in a trial of the OX40 agonist ivuxolimab. The TCR was taken from an adult with an advanced solid tumor such as melanoma, head and neck, liver or kidney cancer.

This receptor carries the CDR3 CASRTGGRDTEAFF. The sequence in DNA is TGTGCCAGCCGAACAGGGGGAAGAGACACTGAAGCTTTCTTT. The chain was built from TRBV28 and TRBJ1-1, and 8 bases in between align with TRBD1. V ends up 8 bases short and J 3 bases short, with an unmatched junction base count of 8. Via the germline V gene, CDR1 is MDHEN and CDR2 SYDVKM. The CDR3 covers 14 residues, taking in both the cysteine and the phenylalanine. Of the read, only the CDR3 DNA is kept; its 42 bases are in frame from base 1.